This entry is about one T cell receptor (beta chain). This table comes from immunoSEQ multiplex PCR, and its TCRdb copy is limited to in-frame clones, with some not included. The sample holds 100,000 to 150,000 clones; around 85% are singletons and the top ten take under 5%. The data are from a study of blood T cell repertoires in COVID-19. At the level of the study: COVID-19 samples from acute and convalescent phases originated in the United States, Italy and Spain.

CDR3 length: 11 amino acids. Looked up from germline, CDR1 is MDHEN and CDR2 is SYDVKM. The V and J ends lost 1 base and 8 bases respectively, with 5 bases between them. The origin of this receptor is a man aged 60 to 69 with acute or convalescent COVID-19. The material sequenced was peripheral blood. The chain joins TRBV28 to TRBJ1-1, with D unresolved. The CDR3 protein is CASSLSPEAFF. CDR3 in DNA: TGTGCCAGCAGTTTATCCCCAGAAGCTTTCTTT.